A single T cell receptor beta chain is shown here with its context. Antigen unknown. The V end was cut by 6 bases, the J end by 0 bases, with 11 bases between. CDR1 is SQVTM and CDR2 is ANQGSEA in the germline V gene. The length of the CDR3 is 13 residues. Each donor was a healthy Caucasian individual from Russia, aged about 6 to 95. At least 7 million PBMCs were isolated per sample. This entry belongs to a study of blood T cells in healthy people across ages. Then a second PCR, running about 7 to 11 cycles, was carried out with a sample-barcoded 5' primer and a J-beta primer mix. TCRdb independently ran MiXCR on the 5' RACE reads; one entry per CDR3 protein. The table lists about 830,000 distinct CDR3 sequences, 55% to 65% of them singletons. Notes on the study in general: Aged donors had fewer naive CD4+ cells and lower diversity than long-lived donors.

Sequenced material: blood. The TCR sequence derives from a man aged 25-45 years in good health. This chain joins TRBV29-1 and TRBJ1-1; no firm D call. The CDR3 loop is CSVTRQMNTEAFF. The CDR3, as DNA: TGCAGCGTCACGCGGCAGATGAACACTGAAGCTTTCTTT.